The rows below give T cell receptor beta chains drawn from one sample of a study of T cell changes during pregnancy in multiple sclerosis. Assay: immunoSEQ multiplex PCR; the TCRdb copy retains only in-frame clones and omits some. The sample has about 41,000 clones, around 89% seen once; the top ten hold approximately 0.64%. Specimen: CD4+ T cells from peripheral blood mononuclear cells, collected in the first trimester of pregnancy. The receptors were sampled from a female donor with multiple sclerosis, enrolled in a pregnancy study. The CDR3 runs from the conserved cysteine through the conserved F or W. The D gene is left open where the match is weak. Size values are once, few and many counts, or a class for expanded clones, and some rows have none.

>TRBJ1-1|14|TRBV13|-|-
CASSSSGGALKAFF
TGTGCCAGCAGCTCCTCCGGAGGGGCCCTAAAAGCTTTCTTT
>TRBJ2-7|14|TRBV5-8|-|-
CASSPRDGFYEQYF
TGTGCCAGCAGCCCCCGCGACGGGTTCTACGAGCAGTACTTC
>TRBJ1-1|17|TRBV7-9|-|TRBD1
CASSDLPPTGGNTEAFF
TGTGCCAGCAGCGATCTCCCACCGACAGGGGGGAACACTGAAGCTTTCTTT
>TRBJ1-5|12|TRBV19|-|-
CASSLTGQPQHF
TGTGCCAGTAGCCTGACTGGGCAGCCCCAGCATTTT
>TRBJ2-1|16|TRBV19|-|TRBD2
CASSPWASGIYNEQFF
TGTGCCAGTAGTCCCTGGGCTAGCGGGATATACAATGAGCAGTTCTTC
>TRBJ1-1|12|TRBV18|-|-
CASSSQVTEAFF
TGTGCCAGCTCGAGCCAGGTCACTGAAGCTTTCTTT
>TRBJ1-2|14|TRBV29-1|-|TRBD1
CSVATGGGNYGYTF
TGCAGCGTGGCGACAGGGGGGGGTAACTATGGCTACACCTTC
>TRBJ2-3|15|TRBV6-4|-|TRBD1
CASKNRGFDTDTQYF
TGTGCCAGCAAAAACAGGGGTTTTGACACAGATACGCAGTATTTT
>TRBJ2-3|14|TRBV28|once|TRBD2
CASNLSGSGDTQYF
TGTGCCAGCAACCTTAGCGGGAGTGGGGATACGCAGTATTTT
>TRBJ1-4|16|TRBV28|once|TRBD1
CASSLNQGTGKEKLFF
TGTGCCAGCAGTTTAAATCAAGGGACAGGGAAGGAAAAACTGTTTTTT
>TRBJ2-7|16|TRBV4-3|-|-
CASSQQTGTSPVAQYF
TGCGCCAGCAGCCAACAAACCGGGACTTCCCCAGTTGCGCAGTACTTC
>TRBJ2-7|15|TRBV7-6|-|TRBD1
CASSVGTGGSYEQYF
TGTGCCAGCAGCGTGGGGACAGGGGGTTCCTACGAGCAGTACTTC
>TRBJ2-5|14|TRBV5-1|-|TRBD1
CASSSGQGWETQYF
TGCGCCAGCAGCTCCGGACAGGGTTGGGAGACCCAGTACTTC
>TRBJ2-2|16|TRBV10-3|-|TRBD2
CAISATSGRATGELFF
TGTGCCATCAGTGCCACTAGCGGGAGGGCAACCGGGGAGCTGTTTTTT
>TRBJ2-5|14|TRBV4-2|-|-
CASSPKAGQETQYF
TGTGCCAGCAGCCCCAAAGCGGGCCAAGAGACCCAGTACTTC
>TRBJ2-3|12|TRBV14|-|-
CASSQGADTQYF
TGTGCCAGCAGCCAAGGGGCTGATACGCAGTATTTT
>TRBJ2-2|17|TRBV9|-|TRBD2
CASSILAGVRSAGELFF
TGTGCCAGCAGCATCTTAGCGGGAGTCCGATCCGCCGGGGAGCTGTTTTTT
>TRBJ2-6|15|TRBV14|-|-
CASSAQGGGANVLTF
TGTGCCAGCAGCGCCCAGGGGGGTGGGGCCAACGTCCTGACTTTC
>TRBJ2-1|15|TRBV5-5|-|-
CASSAEAAPYNEQFF
TGTGCCAGCAGTGCCGAGGCCGCCCCGTACAATGAGCAGTTCTTC
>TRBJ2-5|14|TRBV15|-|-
CATSRGRSEETQYF
TGTGCCACCAGCAGAGGACGGAGTGAGGAGACCCAGTACTTC
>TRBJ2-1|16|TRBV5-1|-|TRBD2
CASSLGLAASYNEQFF
TGCGCCAGCAGCTTAGGACTAGCGGCGTCCTACAATGAGCAGTTCTTC
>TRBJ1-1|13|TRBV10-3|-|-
CAISESAGVEAFF
TGTGCCATCAGTGAGTCGGCAGGGGTTGAAGCTTTCTTT
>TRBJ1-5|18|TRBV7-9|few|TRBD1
CASSLGTGTGYSNQPQHF
TGTGCCAGCAGCTTAGGCACCGGGACAGGCTATAGCAATCAGCCCCAGCATTTT
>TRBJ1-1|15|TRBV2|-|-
CASSAGGAVRAEAFF
TGTGCCAGCAGTGCGGGGGGCGCGGTAAGGGCTGAAGCTTTCTTT
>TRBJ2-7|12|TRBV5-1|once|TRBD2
CASSAGGDEQYF
TGCGCCAGCAGCGCGGGAGGGGACGAGCAGTACTTC
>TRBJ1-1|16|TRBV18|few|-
CASSPTRLQMNTEAFF
TGTGCCAGCTCTCCGACCCGATTACAGATGAACACTGAAGCTTTCTTT
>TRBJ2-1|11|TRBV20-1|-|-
CSAFGGNEQFF
TGCAGTGCTTTCGGGGGCAATGAGCAGTTCTTC
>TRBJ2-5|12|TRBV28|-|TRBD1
CASNTGGETQYF
TGTGCCAGCAATACAGGGGGCGAGACCCAGTACTTC
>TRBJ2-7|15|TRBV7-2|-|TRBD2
CASSLVAGGPYEQYF
TGTGCCAGCAGCTTAGTGGCGGGAGGACCCTACGAGCAGTACTTC
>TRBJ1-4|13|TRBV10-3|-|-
CAISEWGDEKLFF
TGTGCCATCAGTGAGTGGGGGGATGAAAAACTGTTTTTT
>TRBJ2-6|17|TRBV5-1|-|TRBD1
CASSLQGVFSGANVLTF
TGCGCCAGCAGCTTACAGGGGGTCTTCTCTGGGGCCAACGTCCTGACTTTC
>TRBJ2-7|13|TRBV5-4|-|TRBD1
CAINDRETYEQYF
TGTGCCATCAATGACAGGGAGACGTACGAGCAGTACTTC
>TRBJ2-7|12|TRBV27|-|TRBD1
CASRDRDYEQYF
TGTGCCAGCCGGGACAGGGACTACGAGCAGTACTTC
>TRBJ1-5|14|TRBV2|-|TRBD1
CASSEEAGGQPQHF
TGTGCCAGCAGTGAAGAGGCAGGGGGTCAGCCCCAGCATTTT
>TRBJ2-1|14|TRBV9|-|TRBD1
CASSVASTGVEQFF
TGTGCCAGCAGCGTAGCCTCGACAGGGGTTGAGCAGTTCTTC
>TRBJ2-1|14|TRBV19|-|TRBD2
CASSKGLAGGEQFF
TGTGCCAGTAGTAAGGGACTAGCCGGGGGCGAGCAGTTCTTC
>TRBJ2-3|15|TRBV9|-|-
CASSNVAGKTDTQYF
TGTGCCAGCAGCAACGTGGCAGGAAAAACAGATACGCAGTATTTT
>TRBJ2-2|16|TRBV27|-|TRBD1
CASHPDRGPNTGELFF
TGTGCCTCCCACCCCGACAGGGGCCCTAACACCGGGGAGCTGTTTTTT
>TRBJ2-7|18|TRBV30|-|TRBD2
CAWSVGGTSGLSTYEQYF
TGTGCCTGGAGTGTAGGTGGGACTAGCGGGTTGAGCACCTACGAGCAGTACTTC
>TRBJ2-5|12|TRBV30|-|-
CAWSQGQETQYF
TGTGCCTGGAGCCAGGGCCAAGAGACCCAGTACTTC
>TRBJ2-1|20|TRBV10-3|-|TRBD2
CAISESGDPGVAGFAYEQFF
TGTGCCATCAGTGAGTCGGGGGACCCAGGGGTAGCGGGATTCGCGTATGAGCAGTTCTTC
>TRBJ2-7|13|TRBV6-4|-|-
CARGGDREYEQYF
TGTGCCAGGGGGGGTGACAGGGAATACGAGCAGTACTTC
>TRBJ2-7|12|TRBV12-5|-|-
CASGLAAAAQYF
TGTGCTAGTGGTTTAGCGGCGGCCGCTCAGTACTTC
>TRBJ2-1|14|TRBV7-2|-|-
CASSLSLDRNEQFF
TGTGCCAGCAGCTTATCTCTAGATCGAAATGAGCAGTTCTTC
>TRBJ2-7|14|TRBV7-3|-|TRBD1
CASSSTGQGREQYF
TGTGCCAGCAGCTCTACGGGACAGGGTCGCGAGCAGTACTTC
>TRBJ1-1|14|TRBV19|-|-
CASMSDRLNTEAFF
TGTGCCAGTATGAGCGACAGATTGAACACTGAAGCTTTCTTT
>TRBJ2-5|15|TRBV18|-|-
CASSPLTGRRETQYF
TGTGCCAGCTCACCACTCACTGGGAGGAGAGAGACCCAGTACTTC
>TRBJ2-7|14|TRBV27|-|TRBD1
CASKGQGVYYEQYF
TGTGCCAGCAAGGGACAGGGGGTCTACTACGAGCAGTACTTC
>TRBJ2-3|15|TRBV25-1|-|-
CASSESKGYTDTQYF
TGTGCCAGCAGTGAATCAAAGGGGTACACAGATACGCAGTATTTT
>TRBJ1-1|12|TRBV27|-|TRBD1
CASSMTGREAFF
TGTGCCAGCAGTATGACAGGGCGTGAAGCTTTCTTT
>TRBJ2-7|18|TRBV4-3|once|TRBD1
CASSQVLGGNNPLYEQYF
TGCGCCAGCAGCCAAGTTTTAGGGGGCAACAACCCCCTCTACGAGCAGTACTTC